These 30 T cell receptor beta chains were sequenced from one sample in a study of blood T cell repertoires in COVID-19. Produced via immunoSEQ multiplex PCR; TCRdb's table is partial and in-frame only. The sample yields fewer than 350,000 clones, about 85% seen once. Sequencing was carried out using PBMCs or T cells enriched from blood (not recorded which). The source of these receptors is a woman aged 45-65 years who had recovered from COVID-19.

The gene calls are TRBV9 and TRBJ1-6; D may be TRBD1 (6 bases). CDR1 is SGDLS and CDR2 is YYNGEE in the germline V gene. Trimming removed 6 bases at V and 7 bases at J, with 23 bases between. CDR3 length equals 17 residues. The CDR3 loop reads CASNGGQGPNRNSPLHF. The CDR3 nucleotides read TGTGCCAGCAATGGGGGTCAGGGGCCGAACCGGAATTCACCCCTCCACTTT.

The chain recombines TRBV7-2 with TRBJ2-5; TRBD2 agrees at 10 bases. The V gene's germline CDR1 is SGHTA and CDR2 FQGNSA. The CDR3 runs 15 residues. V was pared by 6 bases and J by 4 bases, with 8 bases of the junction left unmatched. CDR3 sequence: CASSPEVAGGETQYF. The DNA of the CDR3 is TGTGCCAGCAGTCCAGAGGTAGCGGGGGGAGAGACCCAGTACTTC.

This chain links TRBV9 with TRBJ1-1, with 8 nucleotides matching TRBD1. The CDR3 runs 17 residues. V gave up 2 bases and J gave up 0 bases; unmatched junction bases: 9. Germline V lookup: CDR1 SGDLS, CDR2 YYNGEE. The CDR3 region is CASSVDGTGGMNTEAFF. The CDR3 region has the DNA TGTGCCAGCAGCGTCGATGGCACAGGGGGGATGAACACTGAAGCTTTCTTT. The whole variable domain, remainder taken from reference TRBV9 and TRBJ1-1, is DSGVTQTPKHLITATGQRVTLRCSPRSGDLSVYWYQQSLDQGLQFLIQYYNGEERAKGNILERFSAQQFPDLHSELNLSSLELGDSALYFCASSVDGTGGMNTEAFFGQGTRLTVV.

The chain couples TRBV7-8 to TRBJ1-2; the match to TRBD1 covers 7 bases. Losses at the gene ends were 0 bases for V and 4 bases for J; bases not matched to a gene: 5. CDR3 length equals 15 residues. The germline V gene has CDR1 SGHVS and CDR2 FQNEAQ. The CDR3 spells CASSLARQGPYGYTF. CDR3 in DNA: TGTGCCAGCAGCTTAGCGAGACAGGGACCCTATGGCTACACCTTC.

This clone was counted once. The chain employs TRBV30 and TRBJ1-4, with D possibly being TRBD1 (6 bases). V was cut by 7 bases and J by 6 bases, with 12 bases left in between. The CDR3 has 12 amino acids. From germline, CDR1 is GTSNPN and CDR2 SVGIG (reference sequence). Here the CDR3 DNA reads TGTGCCTTGGACAGCGTAGATGAAAAACTGTTTTTT. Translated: CALDSVDEKLFF.

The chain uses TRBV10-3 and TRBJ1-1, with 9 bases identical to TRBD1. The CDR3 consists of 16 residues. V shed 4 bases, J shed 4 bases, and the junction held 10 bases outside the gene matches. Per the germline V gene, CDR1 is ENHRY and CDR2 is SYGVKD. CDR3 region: CAISVEGTGRATEAFF. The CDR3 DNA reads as TGTGCCATCAGTGTCGAAGGGACAGGGAGGGCCACTGAAGCTTTCTTT.

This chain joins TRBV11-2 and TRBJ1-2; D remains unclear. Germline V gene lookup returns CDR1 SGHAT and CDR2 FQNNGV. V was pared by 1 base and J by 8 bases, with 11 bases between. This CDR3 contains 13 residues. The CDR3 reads CASSLARETGYTF. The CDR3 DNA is TGTGCCAGCAGCTTAGCCCGGGAAACGGGCTACACCTTC.

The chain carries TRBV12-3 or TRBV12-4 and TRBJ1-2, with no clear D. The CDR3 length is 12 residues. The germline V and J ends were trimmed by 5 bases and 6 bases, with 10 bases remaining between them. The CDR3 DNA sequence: TGTGCCAGCAGTCGCGGACTGCATGGCTACACCTTC. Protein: CASSRGLHGYTF.

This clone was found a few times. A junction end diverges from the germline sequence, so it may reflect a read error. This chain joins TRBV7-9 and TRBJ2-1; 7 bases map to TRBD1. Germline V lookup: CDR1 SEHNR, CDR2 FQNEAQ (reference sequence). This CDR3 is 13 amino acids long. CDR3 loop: CASSETGYTEQFF. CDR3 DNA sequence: TGTGCCAGCAGCGAGACAGGGTACACTGAGCAGTTCTTC.

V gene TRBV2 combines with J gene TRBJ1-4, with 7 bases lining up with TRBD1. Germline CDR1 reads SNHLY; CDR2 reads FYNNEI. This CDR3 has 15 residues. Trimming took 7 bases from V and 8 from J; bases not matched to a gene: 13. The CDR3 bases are TGTGCCAGCATCTCTGAGACAGGGCTAGGAGAAAAACTGTTTTTT. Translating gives CASISETGLGEKLFF.

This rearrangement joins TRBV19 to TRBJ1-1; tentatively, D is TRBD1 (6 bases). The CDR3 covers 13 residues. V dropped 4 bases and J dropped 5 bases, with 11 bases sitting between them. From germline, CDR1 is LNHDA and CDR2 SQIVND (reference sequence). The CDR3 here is CASSRGLLTEAFF. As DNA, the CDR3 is TGTGCCAGTAGTAGGGGGCTACTAACTGAAGCTTTCTTT. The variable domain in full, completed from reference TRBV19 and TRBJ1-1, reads DGGITQSPKYLFRKEGQNVTLSCEQNLNHDAMYWYRQDPGQGLRLIYYSQIVNDFQKGDIAEGYSVSREKKESFPLTVTSAQKNPTAFYLCASSRGLLTEAFFGQGTRLTVV.

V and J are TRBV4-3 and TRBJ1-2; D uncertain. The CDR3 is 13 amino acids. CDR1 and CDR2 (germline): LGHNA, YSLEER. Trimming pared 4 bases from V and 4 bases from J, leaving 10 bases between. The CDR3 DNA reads TGCGCCAGCAGCCCCTCGGGTTTCTATGGCTACACCTTC. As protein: CASSPSGFYGYTF.

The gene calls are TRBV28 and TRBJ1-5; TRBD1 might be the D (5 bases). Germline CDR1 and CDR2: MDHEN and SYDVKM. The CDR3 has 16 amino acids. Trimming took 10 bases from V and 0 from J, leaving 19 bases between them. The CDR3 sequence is CATRLGASGSNQPQHF. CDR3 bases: TGTGCCACCAGACTAGGGGCTAGCGGTAGCAATCAGCCCCAGCATTTT.

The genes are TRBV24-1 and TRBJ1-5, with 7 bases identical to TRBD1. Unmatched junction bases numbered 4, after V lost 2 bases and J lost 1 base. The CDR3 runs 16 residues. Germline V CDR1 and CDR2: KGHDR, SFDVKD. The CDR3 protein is CATSDSQGYSNQPQHF. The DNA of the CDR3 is TGTGCCACCAGTGATTCACAGGGGTACAGCAATCAGCCCCAGCATTTT.

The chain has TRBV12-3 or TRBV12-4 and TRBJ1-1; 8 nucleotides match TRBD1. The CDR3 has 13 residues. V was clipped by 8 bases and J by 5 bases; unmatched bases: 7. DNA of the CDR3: TGTGCCAGCCGCCGACAGGGGATGACTGAAGCTTTCTTT. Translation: CASRRQGMTEAFF.

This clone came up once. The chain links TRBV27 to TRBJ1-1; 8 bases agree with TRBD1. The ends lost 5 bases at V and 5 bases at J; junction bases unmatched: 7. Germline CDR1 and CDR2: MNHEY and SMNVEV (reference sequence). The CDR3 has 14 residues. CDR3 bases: TGTGCCAGCAGTCGAGGACAGGGTTGGACTGAAGCTTTCTTT. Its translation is CASSRGQGWTEAFF.

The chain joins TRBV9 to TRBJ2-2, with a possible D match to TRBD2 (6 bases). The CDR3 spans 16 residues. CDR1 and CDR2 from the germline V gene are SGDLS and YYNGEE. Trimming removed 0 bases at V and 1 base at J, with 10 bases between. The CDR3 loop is CASSVVLGGNTGELFF. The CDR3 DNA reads TGTGCCAGCAGCGTAGTATTGGGAGGGAACACCGGGGAGCTGTTTTTT.

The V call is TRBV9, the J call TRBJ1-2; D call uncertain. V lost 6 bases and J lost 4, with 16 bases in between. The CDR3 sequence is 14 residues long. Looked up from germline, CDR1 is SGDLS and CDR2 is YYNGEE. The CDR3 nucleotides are TGTGCCAGCACCCGCGAGACGGGAGTCTATGGCTACACCTTC. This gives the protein CASTRETGVYGYTF.

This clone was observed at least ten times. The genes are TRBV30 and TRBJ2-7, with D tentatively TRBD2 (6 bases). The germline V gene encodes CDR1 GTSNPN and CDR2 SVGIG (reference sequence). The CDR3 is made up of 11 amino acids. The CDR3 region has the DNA TGTTTTGGAGGGAGTCCCTACGAGCAGTACTTC. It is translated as CFGGSPYEQYF.

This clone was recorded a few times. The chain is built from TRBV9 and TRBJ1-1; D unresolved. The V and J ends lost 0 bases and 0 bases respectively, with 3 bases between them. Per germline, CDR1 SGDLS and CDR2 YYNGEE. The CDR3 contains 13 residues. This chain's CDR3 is CASSVALNTEAFF. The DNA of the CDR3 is TGTGCCAGCAGCGTAGCTCTGAACACTGAAGCTTTCTTT.

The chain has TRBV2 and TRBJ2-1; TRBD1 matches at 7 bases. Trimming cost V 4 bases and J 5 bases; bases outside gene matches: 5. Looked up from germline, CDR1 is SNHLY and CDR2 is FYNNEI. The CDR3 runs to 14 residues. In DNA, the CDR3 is TGTGCCAGCAGTGGAACGGGACAGCACAATGAGCAGTTCTTC. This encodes CASSGTGQHNEQFF.

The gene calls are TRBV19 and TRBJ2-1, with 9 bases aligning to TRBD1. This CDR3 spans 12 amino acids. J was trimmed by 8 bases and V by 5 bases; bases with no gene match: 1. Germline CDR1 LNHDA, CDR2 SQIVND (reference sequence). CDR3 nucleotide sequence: TGTGCCAGTAGTGGGACAGGGTATGAGCAGTTCTTC. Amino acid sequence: CASSGTGYEQFF.

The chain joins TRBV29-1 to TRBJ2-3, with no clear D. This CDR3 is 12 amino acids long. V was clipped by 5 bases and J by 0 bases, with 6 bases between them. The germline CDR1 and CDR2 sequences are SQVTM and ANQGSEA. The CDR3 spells CSVPRSTDTQYF. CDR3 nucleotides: TGCAGCGTTCCGAGAAGCACAGATACGCAGTATTTT.

For the CDR3, the DNA is TGTGCCAGCTCATACAGGGAATCCAACACCGGGGAGCTGTTTTTT. Translation: CASSYRESNTGELFF. J is TRBJ2-2 and V is TRBV18; a weak D match, TRBD1 (6 bases). Germline CDR1 is KGHSH and CDR2 is LQKENI. The CDR3 totals 15 residues. The V and J ends lost 5 bases and 2 bases respectively, with 12 bases between them. Together with reference TRBV18 and TRBJ2-2, the CDR3 gives the full variable domain: NAGVMQNPRHLVRRRGQEARLRCSPMKGHSHVYWYRQLPEEGLKFMVYLQKENIIDESGMPKERFSAEFPKEGPSILRIQQVVRGDSAAYFCASSYRESNTGELFFGEGSRLTVL.

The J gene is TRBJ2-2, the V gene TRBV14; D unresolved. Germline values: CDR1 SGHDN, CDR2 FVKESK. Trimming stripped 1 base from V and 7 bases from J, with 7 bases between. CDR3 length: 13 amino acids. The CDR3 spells CASSQVSRGELFF. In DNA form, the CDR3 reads TGTGCCAGCAGCCAAGTATCTCGCGGGGAGCTGTTTTTT.

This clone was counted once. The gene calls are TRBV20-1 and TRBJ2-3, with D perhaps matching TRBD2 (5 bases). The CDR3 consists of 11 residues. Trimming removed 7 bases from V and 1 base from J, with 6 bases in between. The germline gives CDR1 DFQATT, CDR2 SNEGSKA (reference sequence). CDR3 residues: CSGSGTDTQYF. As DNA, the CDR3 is TGCAGTGGTAGCGGCACAGATACGCAGTATTTT.

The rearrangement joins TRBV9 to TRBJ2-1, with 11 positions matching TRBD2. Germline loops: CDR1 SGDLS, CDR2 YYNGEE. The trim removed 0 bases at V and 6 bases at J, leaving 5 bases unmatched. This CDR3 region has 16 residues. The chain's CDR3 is CASSVVLLAGVNEQFF. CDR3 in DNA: TGTGCCAGCAGCGTAGTTCTACTAGCGGGAGTCAATGAGCAGTTCTTC.

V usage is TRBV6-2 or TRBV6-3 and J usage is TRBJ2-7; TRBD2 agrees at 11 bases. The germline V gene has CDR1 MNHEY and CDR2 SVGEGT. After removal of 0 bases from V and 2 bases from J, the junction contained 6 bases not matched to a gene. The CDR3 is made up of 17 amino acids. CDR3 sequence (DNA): TGTGCCAGCAGTTACTCCTTCCTAGCGGGGGGCACCTACGAGCAGTACTTC. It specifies CASSYSFLAGGTYEQYF.

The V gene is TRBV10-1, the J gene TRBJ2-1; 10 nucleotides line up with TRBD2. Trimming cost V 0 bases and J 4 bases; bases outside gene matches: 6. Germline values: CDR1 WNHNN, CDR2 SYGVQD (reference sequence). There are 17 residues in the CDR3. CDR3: CASSESRTSGFYNEQFF. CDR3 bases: TGCGCCAGCAGTGAGTCTAGGACTAGCGGATTTTACAATGAGCAGTTCTTC.

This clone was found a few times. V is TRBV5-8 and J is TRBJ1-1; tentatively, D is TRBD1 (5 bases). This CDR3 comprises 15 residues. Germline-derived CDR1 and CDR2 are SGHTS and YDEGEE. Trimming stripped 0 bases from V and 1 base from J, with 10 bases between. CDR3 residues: CASSLAAGGNTEAFF. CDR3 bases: TGTGCCAGCAGCTTGGCGGCGGGGGGGAACACTGAAGCTTTCTTT.